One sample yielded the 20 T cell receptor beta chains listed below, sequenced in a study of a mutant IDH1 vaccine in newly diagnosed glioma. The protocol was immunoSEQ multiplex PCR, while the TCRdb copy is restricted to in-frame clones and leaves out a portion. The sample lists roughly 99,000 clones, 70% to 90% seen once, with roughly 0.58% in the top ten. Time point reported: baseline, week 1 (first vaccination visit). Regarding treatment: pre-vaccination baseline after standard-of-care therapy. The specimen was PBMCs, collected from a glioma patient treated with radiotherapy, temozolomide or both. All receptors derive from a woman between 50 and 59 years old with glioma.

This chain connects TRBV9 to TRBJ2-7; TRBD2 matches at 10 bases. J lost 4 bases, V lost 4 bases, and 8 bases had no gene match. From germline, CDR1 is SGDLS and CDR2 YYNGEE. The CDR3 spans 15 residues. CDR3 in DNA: TGTGCCAGCAGCCCCGGGACTAGCGACTTATACGAGCAGTACTTC. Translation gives CASSPGTSDLYEQYF.

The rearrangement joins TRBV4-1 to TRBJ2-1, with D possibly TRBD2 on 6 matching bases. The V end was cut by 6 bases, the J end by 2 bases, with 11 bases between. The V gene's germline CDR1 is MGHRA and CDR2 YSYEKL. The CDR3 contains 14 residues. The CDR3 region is CASSHSGPYNEQFF. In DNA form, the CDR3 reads TGCGCCAGCAGTCATAGCGGACCCTACAATGAGCAGTTCTTC.

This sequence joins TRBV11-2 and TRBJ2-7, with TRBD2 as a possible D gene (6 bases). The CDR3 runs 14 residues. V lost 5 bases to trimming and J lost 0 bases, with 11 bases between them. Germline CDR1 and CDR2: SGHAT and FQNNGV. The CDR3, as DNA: TGTGCCAGCAGCCCCGGGGGTTCCTCCTACGAGCAGTACTTC. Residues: CASSPGGSSYEQYF.

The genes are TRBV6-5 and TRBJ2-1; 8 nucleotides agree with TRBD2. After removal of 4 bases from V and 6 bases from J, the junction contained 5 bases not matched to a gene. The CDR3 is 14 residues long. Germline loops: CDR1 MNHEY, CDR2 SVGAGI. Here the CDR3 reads CASSWSGRGNEQFF. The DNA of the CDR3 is TGTGCCAGCAGTTGGAGCGGGAGAGGCAATGAGCAGTTCTTC.

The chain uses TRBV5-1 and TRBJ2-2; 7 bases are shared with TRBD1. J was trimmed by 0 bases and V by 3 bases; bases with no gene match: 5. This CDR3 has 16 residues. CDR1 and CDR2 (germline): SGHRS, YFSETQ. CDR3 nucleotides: TGCGCCAGCAGCTGGACAGGAACGGCGAACACCGGGGAGCTGTTTTTT. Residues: CASSWTGTANTGELFF.

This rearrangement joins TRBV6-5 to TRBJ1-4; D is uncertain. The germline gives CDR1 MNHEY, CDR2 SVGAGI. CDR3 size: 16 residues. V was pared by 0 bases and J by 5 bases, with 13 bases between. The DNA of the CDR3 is TGTGCCAGCAGTTACTCATCTTTTCCGAGGAATGAAAAACTGTTTTTT. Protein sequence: CASSYSSFPRNEKLFF.

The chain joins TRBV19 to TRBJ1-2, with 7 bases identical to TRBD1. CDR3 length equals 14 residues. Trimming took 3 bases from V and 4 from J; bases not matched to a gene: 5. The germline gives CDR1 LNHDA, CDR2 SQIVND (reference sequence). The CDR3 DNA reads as TGTGCCAGTAGTATTGATGACAGGGCCTATGGCTACACCTTC. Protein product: CASSIDDRAYGYTF.

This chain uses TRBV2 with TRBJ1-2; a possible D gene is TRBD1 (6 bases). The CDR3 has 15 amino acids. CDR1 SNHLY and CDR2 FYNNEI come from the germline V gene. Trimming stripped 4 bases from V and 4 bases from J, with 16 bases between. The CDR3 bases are TGTGCCAGCAGTGCCTCCCGGGACACTCCCTATGGCTACACCTTC. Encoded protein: CASSASRDTPYGYTF.

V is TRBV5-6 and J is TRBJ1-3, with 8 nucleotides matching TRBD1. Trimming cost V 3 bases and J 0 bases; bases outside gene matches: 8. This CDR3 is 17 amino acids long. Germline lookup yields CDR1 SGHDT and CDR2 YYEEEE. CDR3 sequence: CASSYGQGVSSGNTIYF. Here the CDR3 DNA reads TGTGCCAGCAGCTACGGACAGGGAGTTTCCTCTGGAAACACCATATATTTT.

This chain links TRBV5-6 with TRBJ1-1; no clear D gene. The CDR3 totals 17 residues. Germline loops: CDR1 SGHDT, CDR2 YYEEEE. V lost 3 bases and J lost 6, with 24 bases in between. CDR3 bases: TGTGCCAGCAGCTCCCGTAGGGATACGAGTTGGAGGGCTGAAGCTTTCTTT. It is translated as CASSSRRDTSWRAEAFF.

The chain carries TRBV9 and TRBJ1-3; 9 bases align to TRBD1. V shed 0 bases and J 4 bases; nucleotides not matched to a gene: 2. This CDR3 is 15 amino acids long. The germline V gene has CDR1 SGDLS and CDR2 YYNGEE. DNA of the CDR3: TGTGCCAGCAGCGTAGGGACAGGGGCAGGAAACACCATATATTTT. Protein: CASSVGTGAGNTIYF.

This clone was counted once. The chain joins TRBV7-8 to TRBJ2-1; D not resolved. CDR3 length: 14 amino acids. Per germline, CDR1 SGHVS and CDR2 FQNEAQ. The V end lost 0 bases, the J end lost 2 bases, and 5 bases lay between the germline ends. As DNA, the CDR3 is TGTGCCAGCAGCTTAGCGTTGACCTACAATGAGCAGTTCTTC. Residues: CASSLALTYNEQFF.

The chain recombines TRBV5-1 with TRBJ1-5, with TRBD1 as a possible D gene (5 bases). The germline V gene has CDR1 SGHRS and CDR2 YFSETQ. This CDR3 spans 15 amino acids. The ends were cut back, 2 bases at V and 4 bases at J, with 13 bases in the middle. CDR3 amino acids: CASSFDPEGNQPQHF. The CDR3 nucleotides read TGCGCCAGCAGCTTTGATCCCGAGGGGAATCAGCCCCAGCATTTT. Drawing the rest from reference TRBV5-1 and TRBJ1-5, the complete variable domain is KAGVTQTPRYLIKTRGQQVTLSCSPISGHRSVSWYQQTPGQGLQFLFEYFSETQRNKGNFPGRFSGRQFSNSRSEMNVSTLELGDSALYLCASSFDPEGNQPQHFGDGTRLSIL.

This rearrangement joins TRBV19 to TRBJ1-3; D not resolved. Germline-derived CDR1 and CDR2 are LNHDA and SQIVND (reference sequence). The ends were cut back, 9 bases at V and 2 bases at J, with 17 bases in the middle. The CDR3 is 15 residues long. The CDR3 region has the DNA TGTGCCAGCCGGATATTCGGTCTTCCTGGAAACACCATATATTTT. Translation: CASRIFGLPGNTIYF.

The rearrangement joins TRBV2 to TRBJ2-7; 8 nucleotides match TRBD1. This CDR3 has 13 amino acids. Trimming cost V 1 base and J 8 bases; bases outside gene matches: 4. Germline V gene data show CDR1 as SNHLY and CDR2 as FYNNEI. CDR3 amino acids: CASSEEGQGKQYF. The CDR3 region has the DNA TGTGCCAGCAGTGAAGAAGGACAGGGCAAGCAGTACTTC.

This chain's CDR3 is CASSEGGGRQTQYF. DNA for the CDR3: TGTGCCAGCAGTGAGGGGGGAGGGCGGCAGACCCAGTACTTC. This chain links TRBV2 with TRBJ2-5, with 7 bases matching TRBD2. The CDR3 runs 14 residues. Looked up from germline, CDR1 is SNHLY and CDR2 is FYNNEI. V shed 3 bases, J shed 6 bases, and the junction held 7 bases outside the gene matches.

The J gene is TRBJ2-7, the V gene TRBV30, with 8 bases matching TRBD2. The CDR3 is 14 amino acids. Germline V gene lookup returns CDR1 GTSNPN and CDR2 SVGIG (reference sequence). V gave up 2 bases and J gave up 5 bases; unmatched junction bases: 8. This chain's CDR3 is CAWSHGGRYHEQYF. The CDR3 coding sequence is TGTGCCTGGAGTCATGGCGGGAGGTACCACGAGCAGTACTTC.

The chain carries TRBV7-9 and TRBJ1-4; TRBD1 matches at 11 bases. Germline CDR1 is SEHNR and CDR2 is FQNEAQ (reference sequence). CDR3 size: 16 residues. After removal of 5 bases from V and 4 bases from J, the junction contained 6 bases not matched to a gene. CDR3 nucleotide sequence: TGTGCCAGCAGCCAGGGACAGGGGGGACTTAATGAAAAACTGTTTTTT. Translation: CASSQGQGGLNEKLFF.

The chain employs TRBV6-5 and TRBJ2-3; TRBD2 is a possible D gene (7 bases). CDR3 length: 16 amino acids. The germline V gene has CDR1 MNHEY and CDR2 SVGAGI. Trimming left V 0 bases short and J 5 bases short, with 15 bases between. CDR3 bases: TGTGCCAGCAGTTACTCTTCAAGAGGGGGGGTAGATACGCAGTATTTT. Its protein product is CASSYSSRGGVDTQYF.

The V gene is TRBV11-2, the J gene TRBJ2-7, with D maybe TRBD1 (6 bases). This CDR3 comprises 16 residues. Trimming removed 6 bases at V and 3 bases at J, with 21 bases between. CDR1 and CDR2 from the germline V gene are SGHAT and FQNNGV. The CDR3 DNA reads TGTGCCAGCAGGATCACCGGGACATCAACCCGCTACGAGCAGTACTTC. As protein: CASRITGTSTRYEQYF.